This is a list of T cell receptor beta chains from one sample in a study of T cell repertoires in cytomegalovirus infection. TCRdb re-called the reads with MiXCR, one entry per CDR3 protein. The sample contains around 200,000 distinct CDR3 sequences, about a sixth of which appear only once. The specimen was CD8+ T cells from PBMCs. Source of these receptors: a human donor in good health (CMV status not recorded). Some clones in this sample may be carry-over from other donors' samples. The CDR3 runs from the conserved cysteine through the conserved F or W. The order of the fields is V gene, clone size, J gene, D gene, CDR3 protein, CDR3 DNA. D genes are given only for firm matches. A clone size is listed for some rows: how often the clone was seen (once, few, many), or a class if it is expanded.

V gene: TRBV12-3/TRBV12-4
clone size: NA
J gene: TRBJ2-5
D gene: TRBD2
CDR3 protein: CASSKGLAGPNQETQYF
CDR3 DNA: TGTGCCAGCAGTAAGGGACTAGCGGGGCCGAACCAAGAGACCCAGTACTTC

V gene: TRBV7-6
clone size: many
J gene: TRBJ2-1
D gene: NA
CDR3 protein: CASSLDVGNEQFF
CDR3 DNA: TGTGCCAGCAGCTTAGACGTTGGCAATGAGCAGTTCTTC

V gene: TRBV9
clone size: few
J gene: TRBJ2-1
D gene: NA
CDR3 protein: CASRAGNEQFF
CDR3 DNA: TGTGCCAGCAGGGCGGGAAATGAGCAGTTCTTC

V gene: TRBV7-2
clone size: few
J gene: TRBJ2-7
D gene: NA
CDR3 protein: CASSLIRDWDTPRVYEQYF
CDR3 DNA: TGTGCCAGCAGTTTGATCCGGGACTGGGACACCCCGAGAGTCTACGAGCAGTACTTC

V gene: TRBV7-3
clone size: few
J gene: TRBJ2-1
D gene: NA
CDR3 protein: CASSPAGAEYNEQFF
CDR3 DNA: TGTGCCAGCAGCCCCGCGGGGGCTGAGTACAATGAGCAGTTCTTC

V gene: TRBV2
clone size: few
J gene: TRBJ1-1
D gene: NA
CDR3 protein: CASIWRTTSPGTEAFF
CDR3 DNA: TGTGCCAGCATCTGGAGAACGACATCCCCGGGAACTGAAGCTTTCTTT

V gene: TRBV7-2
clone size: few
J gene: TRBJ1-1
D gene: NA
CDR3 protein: CASSLEVDASTEAFF
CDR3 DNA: TGTGCCAGCAGCTTAGAGGTCGACGCGAGCACTGAAGCTTTCTTT

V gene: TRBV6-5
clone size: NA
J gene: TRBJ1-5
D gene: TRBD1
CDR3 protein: CASRRGTANSNQPQHF
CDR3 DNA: TGTGCCAGCAGACGCGGGACAGCTAATAGCAATCAGCCCCAGCATTTT

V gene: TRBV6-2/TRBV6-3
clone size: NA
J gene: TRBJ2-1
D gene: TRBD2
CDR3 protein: CASRPTSGGPGEQFF
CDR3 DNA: TGTGCCAGCAGACCGACTAGCGGGGGGCCAGGAGAGCAGTTCTTC

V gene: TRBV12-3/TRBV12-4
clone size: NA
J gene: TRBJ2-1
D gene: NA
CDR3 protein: CASGRSYNEQFF
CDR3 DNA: TGTGCCAGCGGACGCTCCTACAATGAGCAGTTCTTC

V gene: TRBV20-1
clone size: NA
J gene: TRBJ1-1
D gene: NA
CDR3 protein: CSAAPPRAGKNTEAFF
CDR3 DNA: TGCAGTGCCGCCCCCCCCAGGGCGGGTAAGAACACTGAAGCTTTCTTT

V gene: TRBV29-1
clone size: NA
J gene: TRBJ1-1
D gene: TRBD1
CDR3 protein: CSVEDRGQTGMNTEAFF
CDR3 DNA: TGCAGCGTTGAAGATCGGGGACAGACCGGTATGAACACTGAAGCTTTCTTT

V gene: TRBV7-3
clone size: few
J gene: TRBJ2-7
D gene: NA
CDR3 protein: CASSPSPLPAEQYF
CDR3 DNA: TGTGCCAGCAGCCCTAGCCCTCTCCCCGCCGAGCAGTACTTC

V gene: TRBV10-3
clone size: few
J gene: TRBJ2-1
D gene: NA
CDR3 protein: CAISANQGDEQFF
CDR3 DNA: TGTGCCATCAGTGCCAACCAGGGAGATGAGCAGTTCTTC

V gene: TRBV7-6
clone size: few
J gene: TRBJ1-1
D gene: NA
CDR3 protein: CASSSPGLASSEAFF
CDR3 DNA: TGTGCCAGCAGCTCCCCGGGACTGGCCTCCTCTGAAGCTTTCTTT

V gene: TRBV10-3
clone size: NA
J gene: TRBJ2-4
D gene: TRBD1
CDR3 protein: CAISESRDRGPLYF
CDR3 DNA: TGTGCCATCAGTGAGTCGAGGGACAGGGGGCCCCTGTACTTC

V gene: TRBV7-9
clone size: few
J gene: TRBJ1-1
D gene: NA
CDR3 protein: CASSLWEGRNTEAFF
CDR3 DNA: TGTGCCAGCAGCTTATGGGAGGGTAGGAACACTGAAGCTTTCTTT

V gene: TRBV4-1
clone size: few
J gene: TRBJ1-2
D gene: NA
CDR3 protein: CASSPVKREHGYTF
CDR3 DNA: TGCGCCAGCAGCCCTGTTAAGAGGGAACATGGCTACACCTTC

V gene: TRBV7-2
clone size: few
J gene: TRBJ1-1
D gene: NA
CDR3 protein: CASSLSGSVEAFF
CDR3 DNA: TGTGCCAGCAGCTTAAGCGGGTCGGTTGAAGCTTTCTTT

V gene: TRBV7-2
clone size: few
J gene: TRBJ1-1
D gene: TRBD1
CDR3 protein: CASSLPQGARTEAFF
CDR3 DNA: TGTGCCAGCAGCCTACCACAGGGGGCGAGGACTGAAGCTTTCTTT

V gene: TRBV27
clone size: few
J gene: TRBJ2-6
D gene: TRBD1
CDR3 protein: CASTPIRTGTGANVLTF
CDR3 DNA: TGTGCCAGCACCCCGATACGGACAGGGACTGGGGCCAACGTCCTGACTTTC

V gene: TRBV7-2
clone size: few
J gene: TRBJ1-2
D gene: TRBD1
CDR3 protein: CASSLIEDRNYGYTF
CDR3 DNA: TGTGCCAGCAGCTTAATTGAGGACAGGAACTATGGCTACACCTTC

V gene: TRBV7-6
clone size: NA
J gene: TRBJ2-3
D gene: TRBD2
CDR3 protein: CASSRFSAGGSTDTQYF
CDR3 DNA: TGTGCCAGCAGCCGCTTTTCGGCGGGGGGAAGCACAGATACGCAGTATTTT

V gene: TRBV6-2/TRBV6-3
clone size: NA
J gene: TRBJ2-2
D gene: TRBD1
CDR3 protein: CASSHRTGAWGTGELFF
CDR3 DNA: TGTGCCAGCAGCCACCGGACAGGGGCTTGGGGCACCGGGGAGCTGTTTTTT

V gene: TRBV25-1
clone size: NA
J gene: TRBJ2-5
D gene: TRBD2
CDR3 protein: CASSEMWGGETQYF
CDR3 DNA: TGTGCCAGCAGTGAAATGTGGGGAGGGGAGACCCAGTACTTC

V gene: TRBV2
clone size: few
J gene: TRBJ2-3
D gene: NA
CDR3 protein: CASITNTQYF
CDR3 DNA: TGTGCCAGCATTACCAATACGCAGTATTTT

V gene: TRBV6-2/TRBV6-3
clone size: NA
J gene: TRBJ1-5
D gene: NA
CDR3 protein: CASSYPTTGISGNQPQHF
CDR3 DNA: TGTGCCAGCAGTTACCCGACCACAGGGATTAGTGGCAATCAGCCCCAGCATTTT

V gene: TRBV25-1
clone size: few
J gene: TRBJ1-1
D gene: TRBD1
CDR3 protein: CASSEWRTGAMNTEAFF
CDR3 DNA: TGTGCCAGCAGTGAATGGAGGACAGGGGCAATGAACACTGAAGCTTTCTTT

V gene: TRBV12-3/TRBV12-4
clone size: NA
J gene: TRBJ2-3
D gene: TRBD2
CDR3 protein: CASSGRLAGPPTDTQYF
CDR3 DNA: TGTGCCAGCAGTGGCCGACTAGCGGGGCCCCCCACAGATACGCAGTATTTT

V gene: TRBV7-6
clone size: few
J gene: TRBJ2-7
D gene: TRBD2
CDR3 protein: CASSSGSGGASYEQYF
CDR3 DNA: TGTGCCAGCAGTTCCGGAAGCGGGGGGGCCTCCTACGAGCAGTACTTC

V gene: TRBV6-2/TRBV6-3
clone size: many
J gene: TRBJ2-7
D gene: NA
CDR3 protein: CASTYGGAYEQYF
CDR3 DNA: TGTGCCAGCACCTACGGGGGCGCCTACGAGCAGTACTTC

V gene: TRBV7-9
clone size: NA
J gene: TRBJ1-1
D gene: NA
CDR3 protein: CASSAWGGTEAFF
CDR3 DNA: TGTGCCAGCAGCGCGTGGGGTGGCACTGAAGCTTTCTTT

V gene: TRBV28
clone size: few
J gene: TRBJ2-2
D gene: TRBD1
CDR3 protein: CASSSRDSGNTGELFF
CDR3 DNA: TGTGCCAGCAGCTCCCGGGACAGTGGGAACACCGGGGAGCTGTTTTTT

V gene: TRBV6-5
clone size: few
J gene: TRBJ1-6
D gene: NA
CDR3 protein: CASSYLIGNSPLHF
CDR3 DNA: TGTGCCAGCAGTTACCTCATCGGGAATTCACCCCTCCACTTT

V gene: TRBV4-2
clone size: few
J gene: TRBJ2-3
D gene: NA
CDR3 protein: CASSQSPPGTYTDTQYF
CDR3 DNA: TGTGCCAGCAGCCAGAGTCCACCCGGGACATACACAGATACGCAGTATTTT

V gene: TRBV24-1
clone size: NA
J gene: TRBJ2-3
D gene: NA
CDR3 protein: CATSDLLGRADTQYF
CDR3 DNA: TGTGCCACCAGTGATTTGCTTGGACGCGCAGATACGCAGTATTTT

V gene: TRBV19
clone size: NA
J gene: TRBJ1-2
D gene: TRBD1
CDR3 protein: CASFDRVNYGYTF
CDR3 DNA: TGTGCCAGTTTCGACAGGGTGAACTATGGCTACACCTTC

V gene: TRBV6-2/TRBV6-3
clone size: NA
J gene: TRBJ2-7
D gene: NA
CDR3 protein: CASSPRGDSYEQYF
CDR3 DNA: TGTGCCAGCAGTCCCCGGGGAGACTCCTACGAGCAGTACTTC

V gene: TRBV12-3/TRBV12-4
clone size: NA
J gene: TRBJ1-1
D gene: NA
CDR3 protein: CASTQSWGRSEAFF
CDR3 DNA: TGTGCCAGCACCCAGTCGTGGGGACGGTCTGAAGCTTTCTTT

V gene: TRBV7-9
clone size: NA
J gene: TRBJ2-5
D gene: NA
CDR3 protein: CASYPGNQETQYF
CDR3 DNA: TGTGCCAGCTACCCTGGGAACCAAGAGACCCAGTACTTC

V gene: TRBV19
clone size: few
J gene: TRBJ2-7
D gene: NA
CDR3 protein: CASRREGSHEQYF
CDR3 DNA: TGTGCCAGTAGGAGGGAAGGGTCCCACGAGCAGTACTTC

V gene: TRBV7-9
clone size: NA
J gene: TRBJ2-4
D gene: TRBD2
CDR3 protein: CASSPRTNREVNIQYF
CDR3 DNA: TGTGCCAGCAGCCCAAGGACTAATCGGGAGGTAAACATTCAGTACTTC